These 8 T cell receptor beta chains came from one sample sequenced in a study of response to subunit inactivated influenza vaccine. MiXCR, applied by TCRdb to the RT-PCR reads, yields one record per CDR3 protein. This table holds more than 700,000 distinct CDR3 sequences, around 20% found once. Source: PBMCs from blood, taken 5 to 6 days after vaccination. The source is a man aged 50 or older who received an inactivated influenza vaccine.

The chain uses TRBV11-2 and TRBJ2-1, with D hard to call. Germline-derived CDR1 and CDR2 are SGHAT and FQNNGV. The CDR3 has 13 residues. Trimming took 1 base from V and 10 from J, leaving 11 bases between them. CDR3 region: CASSLAVTLEQFF. For the CDR3, the DNA is TGTGCCAGCAGCTTAGCGGTGACACTGGAGCAGTTCTTC.

This clonotype showed up just a few times. The gene calls are TRBV15 and TRBJ1-3, with D maybe TRBD1 (5 bases). The CDR3 has 15 residues. From germline, CDR1 is LNHNV and CDR2 YYDKDF (reference sequence). V lost 3 bases and J lost 2, with 11 bases in between. Here the CDR3 reads CATSRDRGTGNTIYF. CDR3 nucleotide sequence: TGTGCCACCAGCAGGGATCGGGGGACTGGAAACACCATATATTTT.

The chain employs TRBV4-1 and TRBJ2-1; D may match TRBD1 or TRBD2 (6 bases each). Trimming removed 0 bases at V and 4 bases at J, with 13 bases between. CDR3 length: 16 residues. Per the germline V gene, CDR1 is MGHRA and CDR2 is YSYEKL. The CDR3 nucleotides are TGCGCCAGCAGCCAAGAGGGGGGCAGTCAGTACAATGAGCAGTTCTTC. Encoded protein: CASSQEGGSQYNEQFF.

The chain combines TRBV5-1 with TRBJ2-1; D uncertain. Looked up from germline, CDR1 is SGHRS and CDR2 is YFSETQ. V shed 0 bases and J shed 6 bases, with 10 bases lying between them. The CDR3 has 14 residues. This CDR3 reads CASSLDRQPNEQFF. CDR3 coding DNA: TGCGCCAGCAGCTTGGATCGGCAGCCCAATGAGCAGTTCTTC. Together with reference TRBV5-1 and TRBJ2-1, the CDR3 gives the full variable domain: KAGVTQTPRYLIKTRGQQVTLSCSPISGHRSVSWYQQTPGQGLQFLFEYFSETQRNKGNFPGRFSGRQFSNSRSEMNVSTLELGDSALYLCASSLDRQPNEQFFGPGTRLTVL.

This clonotype appeared a few times. The chain recombines TRBV12-3 or TRBV12-4 with TRBJ2-1; 9 nucleotides agree with TRBD2. Trimming at V came to 5 bases and at J to 7 bases, leaving 9 bases not matched to a gene. This CDR3 spans 15 amino acids. CDR3 in amino acids: CASSNSGGILNEQFF. In nucleotides, the CDR3 is TGTGCCAGCAGTAATAGCGGGGGAATTCTTAATGAGCAGTTCTTC.

The chain is built from TRBV6-5 and TRBJ2-7; possibly TRBD2 for D (6 bases). The CDR3 runs 15 residues. Trimming removed 2 bases from V and 3 bases from J, with 14 bases in between. Germline values: CDR1 MNHEY, CDR2 SVGAGI. CDR3 DNA sequence: TGTGCCAGCAGTTACGGGGCCGCCGGGGGCTACGAGCAGTACTTC. Encoded protein: CASSYGAAGGYEQYF.

This chain links TRBV7-6 with TRBJ2-4, with D possibly TRBD1 on 5 matching bases. CDR1 SGHVS and CDR2 FNYEAQ come from the germline V gene. The V end was cut by 0 bases, the J end by 13 bases, with 10 bases between. The CDR3 contains 12 residues. CDR3 region: CASSLAGQQQYF. DNA for the CDR3: TGTGCCAGCAGCTTAGCGGGGCAGCAACAGTACTTC.

The chain links TRBV15 to TRBJ2-7; TRBD2 is a possible D gene (6 bases). V lost 5 bases, J lost 3 bases, and 14 bases lay in between. The CDR3 is 14 residues long. The germline V gene encodes CDR1 LNHNV and CDR2 YYDKDF (reference sequence). CDR3 nucleotide sequence: TGTGCCACCAGCGGAGGGGAGAGGCTCTACGAGCAGTACTTC. Residues: CATSGGERLYEQYF. Full variable domain (remainder filled in from reference TRBV15 and TRBJ2-7): DAMVIQNPRYQVTQFGKPVTLSCSQTLNHNVMYWYQQKSSQAPKLLFHYYDKDFNNEADTPDNFQSRRPNTSFCFLDIRSPGLGDTAMYLCATSGGERLYEQYFGPGTRLTVT.